This paragraph reports one T cell receptor beta chain. This clone was detected a few times. The clone's antigen remains unknown. No base quality values were provided; no much bigger clone lies one nucleotide off. The sample comes from a study of T cell changes during pregnancy in multiple sclerosis (dated by TCRdb to between 2019 and 2020). Context from the whole study: In women with multiple sclerosis, the researchers looked at how the T cell repertoire shifted as pregnancy progressed.

Libraries were made using the immunoSEQ multiplex PCR assay. TCRdb holds this immuneACCESS table with in-frame rearrangements only. Some clones are missing; in checked studies, unresolved V genes explain under half, and the rest has no known cause. For this sample the table gives some 60,000 clones, of which 90% were detected only once. 2.2% of the sample comes from the top ten. The TCR was taken from a female donor in good health, enrolled as a control in a pregnancy study. The sample was peripheral blood, taken in the first trimester of pregnancy.

The DNA is TGTGCCAGCAGTTACTCATTCTCGGGGGTGAACACTGAAGCTTTCTTT. Its product reads: CASSYSFSGVNTEAFF. The chain is encoded by TRBV6-5 joined to TRBJ1-1, and the D gene may be TRBD1, 5 bases matching. V is clipped by 0 bases and J by 0 bases, and the sequence between their germline boundaries is 11 bases long. Taken from cysteine to phenylalanine, the CDR3 has 16 residues. The read is trimmed to its CDR3 DNA, 48 bases read in frame from base 1. CDR1 and CDR2, per the germline V gene, are MNHEY and SVGAGI.